Shown below are 8 T cell receptor beta chains from a single sample sequenced in a study of tumor and adjacent non-tumor tissue in lung cancer. A modified ARM-PCR protocol with three rounds of nested PCR amplified TCRbeta. TCRdb itself ran the multiplex PCR reads through MiXCR, one entry per CDR3 protein. The table lists around 140,000 distinct CDR3 sequences, approximately 66% of them singletons. No cell sorting was done before RNA was extracted from the tissue. Material: lung tumor tissue. Every receptor here comes from a man between 60 and 75 years old with small cell lung cancer.

Remarks on this clonotype: A junction boundary mismatches the germline segment, possibly from a read error. The V call is TRBV20-1, the J call TRBJ2-1; weak D call: TRBD2 (5 bases). The CDR3 loop spans 14 amino acids. Germline loops: CDR1 DFQATT, CDR2 SNEGSKA (reference sequence). The CDR3 DNA reads as TGCAGTACTAGTGGAGCTAGTGGGAGTTATGAGAAGTTCTTC. The encoded protein is CSTSGASGSYEKFF.

About this clonotype itself: The CDR3 does not end in the conserved phenylalanine or tryptophan, so this is likely a read error. This chain uses TRBV29-1 with TRBJ2-5, with 7 bases identical to TRBD2. The V gene end was trimmed by 4 bases and the J gene end by 5 bases; junction bases not matched to a gene: 16. The CDR3 spans 16 residues. CDR1 is SQVTM, CDR2 ANQGSEA, per germline. CDR3 in amino acids: CSVAGGAGVTYETQYL. The CDR3 coding sequence is TGCAGCGTTGCGGGGGGAGCTGGGGTCACGTATGAGACCCAGTACTTA.

V gene TRBV29-1 combines with J gene TRBJ1-2; 7 bases are shared with TRBD1. In germline, CDR1 is SQVTM, CDR2 ANQGSEA. The CDR3 totals 12 residues. Here the CDR3 reads CNVGGDSYGYTF. CDR3 coding DNA: TGCAATGTCGGTGGGGACAGCTATGGCTACACCTTC.

As for this clonotype: The missing conserved phenylalanine or tryptophan at the end of this CDR3 makes a read error likely. This rearrangement joins TRBV11-3 to TRBJ2-1; 8 positions agree with TRBD1. With 5 bases clipped from V and 8 bases from J, the junction kept 5 bases outside the gene matches. The CDR3 consists of 13 residues. Germline loops: CDR1 SGHNT, CDR2 YENEEA. The CDR3: CASSLGQGDEQFS. In nucleotides, the CDR3 is TGTGCCAGCAGCCTAGGACAGGGCGATGAGCAGTTCTCC.

As regards this clonotype: This CDR3 fails to terminate in the conserved phenylalanine or tryptophan, so it likely reflects a read error. The rearrangement joins TRBV20-1 to TRBJ2-3; 9 bases are a match to TRBD2. Germline loops: CDR1 DFQATT, CDR2 SNEGSKA (reference sequence). V was pared by 7 bases and J by 0 bases, with 8 bases of the junction left unmatched. This CDR3 is 15 amino acids long. CDR3 loop: CSVGQTSGSTDTQYS. DNA for the CDR3: TGCAGTGTTGGGCAGACTAGCGGAAGCACAGATACGCAGTATTCT.

Of note for this clonotype: A read error may account for a junction end that differs from germline. CDR3 amino acids: CGSIPRTSGRAEHFF. DNA for the CDR3: TGTGGCAGCATCCCCCGGACTAGCGGGAGGGCTGAGCACTTCTTC. The chain recombines TRBV11-3 with TRBJ2-1, with 15 bases matching TRBD2. The CDR3 loop spans 15 amino acids. CDR1 is SGHNT, CDR2 YENEEA, per germline.

The chain joins TRBV28 to TRBJ2-5, with unresolved D. This CDR3 has 14 residues. The ends were cut back, 7 bases at V and 1 base at J, with 13 bases in the middle. Germline lookup yields CDR1 MDHEN and CDR2 SYDVKM. The chain's CDR3 is CASIPGSLQETQYF. CDR3 bases: TGTGCCAGCATCCCAGGCAGCCTCCAAGAGACCCAGTACTTC.

With regard to this clonotype: Relative to the germline gene, one junction end is altered; a read error may explain this. The chain carries TRBV11-2 and TRBJ2-7; D gene uncertain. This CDR3 comprises 12 residues. CDR1 is SGHAT and CDR2 is FQNNGV in the germline V gene. CDR3 DNA sequence: TGTACCAGCAGCTTAGATGGCGGACCGCAGTACTTC. Amino acid sequence: CTSSLDGGPQYF.